This TCR beta chain was identified in a study of identical twins. Study-level results: Out-of-frame sharing of TCR alpha in monozygotic twins was underestimated by models. Twins showed weaker excess sharing in their beta out-of-frame sequences. Beta clonotypes that were abundant in cord blood contained fewer insertions, a pattern absent from memory repertoires.

Each CDR3 protein gets one entry after TCRdb re-called the 5' RACE reads with MiXCR. Of about 150,000 distinct CDR3 sequences in the sample, roughly 3.2% were seen once. There are 12 residues in the CDR3. Trimming pared 8 bases from V and 1 base from J, leaving 7 bases between. Germline V gives CDR1 KGHDR, CDR2 SFDVKD. Many counts were recorded for this clonotype. Its antigen is not identified. The origin of this receptor is a man aged 18 to 30 in good health. The sample was memory T cells sorted from blood. This sequence joins TRBV24-1 and TRBJ1-1; D uncertain. The CDR3 region has the DNA TGTGCCACCAAGGACCCGAACACTGAAGCTTTCTTT. Amino acids: CATKDPNTEAFF.